A single sample is the source of the 2 T cell receptor beta chains below, sequenced in a study of regulatory T cells in long-lasting Graves disease. Arm-PCR of CDR3 regions with iRepertoire HTBI primers generated TCR beta libraries. TCRdb passed the multiplex PCR reads through MiXCR, listing each CDR3 protein once. The sample holds 600,000 to 650,000 distinct CDR3 sequences, around 15% seen once. Time point: newly diagnosed GD, antithyroid drugs for less than 3 months. The TCR library was made from RNA that had been extracted from PBMCs in TRIzol. The sample also formed part of further work on T cells in Graves' hyperthyroidism and ophthalmopathy.

Sequenced material: peripheral blood mononuclear cells (PBMCs), taken at new diagnosis, from a patient treated with antithyroid drugs. Every receptor here comes from a woman under 40 with Graves disease.

The J gene is TRBJ1-1, the V gene TRBV20-1; maybe TRBD1 (5 bases). The CDR3 runs 12 residues. Trimming removed 3 bases from V and 11 bases from J, with 16 bases in between. Germline loops: CDR1 DFQATT, CDR2 SNEGSKA (reference sequence). CDR3 nucleotide sequence: TGCAGTGCTAGCTGGCGGGGCCACGGGGCTTTCTTT. It translates to CSASWRGHGAFF.

This clonotype was seen many times. CDR3 sequence reads: CASTYQGALNQPQHF. DNA of the CDR3: TGTGCCAGCACCTATCAGGGGGCTCTGAATCAGCCCCAGCATTTT. The rearrangement joins TRBV12-3 or TRBV12-4 to TRBJ1-5, with 8 nucleotides matching TRBD1. The ends lost 7 bases at V and 4 bases at J; junction bases unmatched: 9. The CDR3 runs to 15 residues.